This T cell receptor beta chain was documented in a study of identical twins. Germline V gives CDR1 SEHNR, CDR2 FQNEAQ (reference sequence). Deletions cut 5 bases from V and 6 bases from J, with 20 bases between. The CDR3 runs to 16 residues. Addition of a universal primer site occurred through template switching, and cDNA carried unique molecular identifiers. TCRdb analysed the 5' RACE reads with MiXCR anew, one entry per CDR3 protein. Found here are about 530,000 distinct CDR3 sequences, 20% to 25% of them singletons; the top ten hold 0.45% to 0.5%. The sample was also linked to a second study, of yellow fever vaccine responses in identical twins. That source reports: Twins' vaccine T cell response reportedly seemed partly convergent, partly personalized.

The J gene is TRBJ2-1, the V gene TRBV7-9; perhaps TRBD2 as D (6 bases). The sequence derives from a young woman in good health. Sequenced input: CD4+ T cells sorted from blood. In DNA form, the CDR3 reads TGTGCCAGCAGCCCCCGCGGGACTGCCCCGGGCAATGAGCAGTTCTTC. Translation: CASSPRGTAPGNEQFF.